What follows is one T cell receptor (beta chain) and its context. Its antigen is as yet unknown. These data belong to a study of T cells in women clearing cervical HPV infection. Study summary: Cases were women with histologically confirmed HPV16-related CIN3 or worse, including 2 invasive cancers.

Broader study findings: It is unknown whether associations predate infection; no effector/memory or HPV-specific sorting.

Average input was approximately 1,100 ng genomic DNA for immunoSEQ TCR beta CDR3 amplification. TCRdb's copy holds only in-frame clones and misses some; the assay was immunoSEQ multiplex PCR. Its table lists 31,000 or so clones. The specimen was blood buffy coat. This TCR derives from a woman aged 18 to 75 with a cervical HPV16 infection that either progressed to CIN3+ or cleared (not recorded which).

CDR3 bases read: TGTGCCAGCAGTCGCGGACAGGGAAGGTACGAG. Translating gives CASSRGQGRYE. The full CDR3 protein reads CASSRGQGRYEQYF. The chain couples TRBV6-2 or TRBV6-3 to TRBJ2-7, with 8 bases matching TRBD1. The missing CDR3 end, 3 residues past where the read stops, is filled in from the germline J gene. J gave up 4 bases and V 5 bases, and 7 bases lay outside the gene matches. The CDR3 is 14 amino acids. CDR1 and CDR2 (germline): MNHEY, SVGEGT.